These 20 T cell receptor beta chains originate from one sample sequenced in a study of cytomegalovirus exposure and HLA in healthy donors. The PCR had 60 Vbeta and 13 Jbeta primers. Repertoires were generated with immunoSEQ multiplex PCR, while TCRdb's copy carries only in-frame clones and drops some. The table includes 110,000 to 150,000 clones, roughly 10% detected once. Specimen: PBMCs. These receptors were taken from a man over 45 in good health and CMV-seronegative.

The rearrangement links TRBV27 to TRBJ2-3; D not resolved. Germline V CDR1 and CDR2: MNHEY, SMNVEV (reference sequence). CDR3 length: 17 residues. Trimming took 8 bases from V and 2 from J, leaving 23 bases between them. The CDR3 region is CASGKTLGDSSTDTQYF. CDR3 DNA: TGTGCCAGCGGCAAGACTCTAGGCGACTCCTCCACAGATACGCAGTATTTT.

The chain carries TRBV11-2 and TRBJ2-3, with a possible D match to TRBD2 (6 bases). In germline, CDR1 is SGHAT, CDR2 FQNNGV. V was cut by 5 bases and J by 0 bases, with 9 bases left in between. CDR3 length: 14 amino acids. DNA for the CDR3: TGTGCCAGCAGCCGCGGGGCCAGCACAGATACGCAGTATTTT. Protein: CASSRGASTDTQYF.

In its sample, this clone was seen a few times. The CDR3, as DNA: TGTGCCAGCAGTGGTGGTAGGGGCTCGAACACCGGGGAGCTGTTTTTT. This codes for CASSGGRGSNTGELFF. The V and J genes are TRBV25-1 and TRBJ2-2, with D possibly being TRBD1 (5 bases). The CDR3 is 16 residues long. The ends were cut back, 4 bases at V and 0 bases at J, with 12 bases in the middle. CDR1 is MGHDK and CDR2 is SYGVNS in the germline V gene.

This clone has a handful of counts. Different DNA sequences within this sample yield the same CDR3. V gene TRBV5-1 combines with J gene TRBJ2-1, with unresolved D. The V gene lost 0 bases and the J gene lost 7 bases, with 5 bases spanning the gap. The CDR3 is made up of 12 amino acids. Germline loops: CDR1 SGHRS, CDR2 YFSETQ. CDR3 loop: CASSLARNEQFF. The CDR3 coding sequence is TGCGCCAGCAGCTTGGCCAGGAATGAGCAGTTCTTC.

The chain couples TRBV6-6 to TRBJ2-3, with 8 nucleotides matching TRBD2. The CDR3 runs to 14 residues. Germline V gene lookup returns CDR1 MNHNY and CDR2 SVGAGI (reference sequence). V gave up 6 bases and J gave up 6 bases; unmatched junction bases: 8. CDR3 DNA sequence: TGTGCCAGCAGGGCAGCGGGAGATCTTGATACGCAGTATTTT. It codes for CASRAAGDLDTQYF.

In its sample, this clone was seen a few times. In DNA form, the CDR3 reads TGCGCCAGCAGACGGGGGCAGGGGGACACTGAAGCTTTCTTT. This encodes CASRRGQGDTEAFF. V and J are TRBV10-1 and TRBJ1-1; 7 bases agree with TRBD1. The CDR3 runs 14 residues. Germline assignment: CDR1 WNHNN and CDR2 SYGVQD (reference sequence). Unmatched junction bases numbered 7, after V lost 6 bases and J lost 3 bases.

The chain joins TRBV28 to TRBJ2-1; D not resolved. In germline, CDR1 is MDHEN, CDR2 SYDVKM. V lost 6 bases and J lost 7, with 7 bases in between. The CDR3 runs 11 residues. The CDR3 spells CASSPLNEQFF. DNA for the CDR3: TGTGCCAGCAGCCCACTAAATGAGCAGTTCTTC.

The genes are TRBV9 and TRBJ2-2; TRBD2 is a possible D gene (6 bases). In germline, CDR1 is SGDLS, CDR2 YYNGEE. V lost 0 bases to trimming and J lost 1 base, with 10 bases between them. The CDR3 spans 16 residues. The CDR3 protein is CASSVGSSGNTGELFF. The CDR3 DNA reads as TGTGCCAGCAGCGTAGGGAGTAGCGGGAACACCGGGGAGCTGTTTTTT.

This clone was counted only a few times. The J gene is TRBJ1-1, the V gene TRBV10-3; D gene ambiguous. Trimming shortened V by 1 base and J by 1 base, and 7 bases separated the two germline ends. CDR3 size: 14 residues. Germline CDR1 reads ENHRY; CDR2 reads SYGVKD. The DNA for the CDR3 is TGTGCCATCAGTGAGTTCGACACGAACACTGAAGCTTTCTTT. Translation gives CAISEFDTNTEAFF.

This clone was seen a handful of times. The chain is built from TRBV5-4 and TRBJ2-7; 7 bases agree with TRBD1. The V gene end was trimmed by 0 bases and the J gene end by 6 bases; junction bases not matched to a gene: 6. CDR3 length equals 14 residues. Per the germline V gene, CDR1 is SGHNT and CDR2 is YYREEE (reference sequence). The CDR3 coding sequence is TGTGCCAGCAGCTTGGGGCAGGGGGTGGGCGAGCAGTACTTC. It encodes CASSLGQGVGEQYF.

The chain combines TRBV6-1 with TRBJ1-1, with D possibly TRBD1 on 6 matching bases. The CDR3 runs to 15 residues. V was trimmed by 8 bases and J by 3 bases, leaving 19 bases between them. Germline assignment: CDR1 MNHNS and CDR2 SASEGT. This CDR3 is CASRGSGAGDTEAFF. CDR3 DNA: TGTGCCAGCCGAGGTTCGGGGGCGGGGGACACTGAAGCTTTCTTT.

This rearrangement joins TRBV5-4 to TRBJ2-5, with a tentative D call TRBD1 (5 bases). The CDR3 length is 16 residues. Germline V gene data show CDR1 as SGHNT and CDR2 as YYREEE (reference sequence). V lost 3 bases and J lost 0, with 15 bases in between. CDR3 coding DNA: TGTGCCAGCAGCTCCTGGGCCAGGGCAGACCAAGAGACCCAGTACTTC. Its protein product is CASSSWARADQETQYF.

This clone has just a few counts. The V call is TRBV28, the J call TRBJ1-2, with 11 positions matching TRBD1. CDR1 MDHEN and CDR2 SYDVKM come from the germline V gene. The CDR3 consists of 14 residues. The V gene end was trimmed by 6 bases and the J gene end by 5 bases; junction bases not matched to a gene: 5. The CDR3 spells CASRAGTGGYGYTF. The CDR3 bases are TGTGCCAGCAGAGCCGGGACAGGGGGTTATGGCTACACCTTC.

The J gene is TRBJ2-5, the V gene TRBV6-5; TRBD1 is a possible D gene (7 bases). Judging by the DNA end, TRBJ2-7 fits better; the J call may be wrong. This CDR3 spans 12 amino acids. In germline, CDR1 is MNHEY, CDR2 SVGAGI. CDR3 DNA: TGTGCCAGCAGTCGCGGGACAGACGAGCAGTACTTC. It yields the protein CASSRGTDEQYF.

This clone showed up just a few times. This chain uses TRBV6-1 with TRBJ2-7, with TRBD1 as a possible D gene (5 bases). The CDR3 runs 14 residues. Trimming removed 2 bases from V and 4 bases from J, with 12 bases in between. The germline V gene has CDR1 MNHNS and CDR2 SASEGT. CDR3 protein: CASSEPGRVYEQYF. The DNA of the CDR3 is TGTGCCAGCAGTGAACCGGGCAGGGTATACGAGCAGTACTTC.

The chain links TRBV30 to TRBJ1-2, with 7 nucleotides matching TRBD1. The CDR3 has 15 residues. CDR1 is GTSNPN, CDR2 SVGIG, per germline (reference sequence). Trimming cost V 0 bases and J 7 bases; bases outside gene matches: 11. The CDR3 region has the DNA TGTGCCTGGAGTGTGACAGGGAGACGGGTTTCTGGCTACACCTTC. Residues: CAWSVTGRRVSGYTF. The whole variable domain, filled in from reference TRBV30 and TRBJ1-2, reads SQTIHQWPATLVQPVGSPLSLECTVEGTSNPNLYWYRQAAGRGLQLLFYSVGIGQISSEVPQNLSASRPQDRQFILSSKKLLLSDSGFYLCAWSVTGRRVSGYTFGSGTRLTVV.

This clone was detected only a few times. The chain is built from TRBV2 and TRBJ1-5; D unresolved. Trimming took 4 bases from V and 2 from J, leaving 15 bases between them. In germline, CDR1 is SNHLY, CDR2 FYNNEI. The CDR3 sequence is 16 residues long. The CDR3 sequence: CASSGPPAQGNQPQHF. The CDR3 coding sequence is TGTGCCAGCAGTGGGCCTCCAGCTCAGGGCAATCAGCCCCAGCATTTT.

As for this clone: Distinct nucleotide sequences in the sample also encode this CDR3. V is TRBV7-9 and J is TRBJ2-2; D possibly corresponds to TRBD2 (5 bases). The V end was cut by 4 bases, the J end by 0 bases, with 15 bases between. This CDR3 region has 17 residues. From germline, CDR1 is SEHNR and CDR2 FQNEAQ (reference sequence). The CDR3 bases are TGTGCCAGCAGCTCTCCCCCCGGAGGAGCGAACACCGGGGAGCTGTTTTTT. Protein sequence: CASSSPPGGANTGELFF.

This clone was picked up a small number of times. The rearrangement uses TRBV11-2 and TRBJ1-1, with D tentatively TRBD1 (5 bases). Germline CDR1 is SGHAT and CDR2 is FQNNGV. V was clipped by 1 base and J by 7 bases, with 16 bases between them. The CDR3 length is 15 residues. CDR3 sequence: CASSLGWRGSGEAFF. As DNA, the CDR3 is TGTGCCAGCAGCTTAGGGTGGAGGGGATCGGGTGAAGCTTTCTTT.

The chain uses TRBV5-1 and TRBJ1-5; the D is unclear. This CDR3 contains 12 residues. Germline-derived CDR1 and CDR2 are SGHRS and YFSETQ. Trimming stripped 6 bases from V and 2 bases from J, with 6 bases between. The CDR3 region has the DNA TGCGCCAGCACTCGGTGCAATCAGCCCCAGCATTTT. This sequence encodes CASTRCNQPQHF.